This TCR beta chain was identified in a study of OX40 agonist ivuxolimab in advanced cancers. Study as a whole: The study enrolled dose-escalation patients with hepatocellular carcinoma, melanoma, renal cell or head and neck cancer. The dose-escalation cohort was approximately 84% male, with a mean age of around 54 years, ranging about 23 to 79. Two patients with cutaneous melanoma and one with hepatocellular carcinoma, three in total, showed partial responses. Study-level findings and limits: Low normalized T-cell clonal expansion was additionally recorded for some nonresponders.

As concerns this clone: Its antigen remains unknown.

Germline V gene data show CDR1 as MNHEY and CDR2 as SVGAGI. The CDR3 has 12 amino acids. Between the trimmed V and J ends, which lost 2 bases and 3 bases, there was a span of 2 bases. Produced via immunoSEQ multiplex PCR; TCRdb's table is partial and in-frame only. The table records about 92,000 clones, about 91% of them present only once. J is TRBJ1-5 and V is TRBV6-5, with D uncertain. Material: CD4+ or CD8+ T cells sorted from blood, obtained in a trial of the OX40 agonist ivuxolimab. The receptor was derived from an adult with an advanced solid tumor such as melanoma, head and neck, liver or kidney cancer. The CDR3 reads CASSYANQPQHF. The CDR3 nucleotides are TGTGCCAGCAGTTACGCCAATCAGCCCCAGCATTTT.